The 10 T cell receptor beta chains in this list originate from one sample, sequenced in a study of T cells in Graves' hyperthyroidism and ophthalmopathy. Amplification targeted TCR beta CDR3 regions from RNA transcripts. TCR CDR3 regions were first amplified by RT-PCR with HTBI primers. MiXCR was run by TCRdb on the multiplex PCR reads, yielding one entry per CDR3 protein. This repertoire shows 530,000 or so distinct CDR3 sequences, under 60% found once; its top ten account for about 8.3%. Sequenced material: peripheral blood or thyroid tissue (not recorded which). These receptors were taken from a woman under 30 with Graves' hyperthyroidism.

The sample holds many counts of this clonotype. The chain uses TRBV29-1 and TRBJ1-1, with TRBD1 matching 7 bases. The CDR3 consists of 12 residues. V shed 5 bases, J shed 5 bases, and the junction held 5 bases outside the gene matches. The germline gives CDR1 SQVTM, CDR2 ANQGSEA. CDR3 loop: CSVRPGQTEAFF. The CDR3 DNA is TGCAGCGTTCGACCGGGACAGACTGAAGCTTTCTTT.

As concerns this clonotype: No DNA is shown, since the ends of the CDR3 on it are uncertain; the CDR3 is the one TCRdb lists. This chain connects TRBV9 to TRBJ1-5; no DNA check was done on the table's D call, TRBD1. The CDR3 is 15 amino acids long, termini counted. Germline V gives CDR1 SGDLS, CDR2 YYNGEE. The chain's CDR3 is CASSVGWGAINHEHF.

In its sample, this clonotype was seen many times. V and J are TRBV19 and TRBJ2-5; D is unclear. Germline V gene data show CDR1 as LNHDA and CDR2 as SQIVND (reference sequence). V lost 7 bases and J 0 bases, leaving 15 bases between the germline ends. The CDR3 runs to 15 residues. CDR3 coding DNA: TGTGCCAGTAAGCTCTCGCAGAAGTACCAAGAGACCCAGTACTTC. Protein: CASKLSQKYQETQYF. The entire variable domain, with the rest obtained from reference TRBV19 and TRBJ2-5, is as follows: DGGITQSPKYLFRKEGQNVTLSCEQNLNHDAMYWYRQDPGQGLRLIYYSQIVNDFQKGDIAEGYSVSREKKESFPLTVTSAQKNPTAFYLCASKLSQKYQETQYFGPGTRLLVL.

Many counts were recorded for this clonotype. The rearrangement joins TRBV24-1 to TRBJ1-3, with 8 positions matching TRBD1. Germline V gene sequence: CDR1 KGHDR, CDR2 SFDVKD. This CDR3 is 14 amino acids long. V lost 8 bases to trimming and J lost 2 bases; unmatched junction nucleotides: 4. CDR3 DNA: TGTGCCACCACGCCGGACAGGGCTGGAAACACCATATATTTT. Encoded protein: CATTPDRAGNTIYF.

The chain carries TRBV28 and TRBJ2-2, with TRBD2 matching 7 bases. Trimming removed 5 bases from V and 3 bases from J; junction bases left unmatched: 9. The CDR3 sequence is 16 residues long. Germline-derived CDR1 and CDR2 are MDHEN and SYDVKM. In DNA form, the CDR3 reads TGTGCCAGCAGTAGTCGCCGGGAGGCGGACACCGGGGAGCTGTTTTTT. This encodes CASSSRREADTGELFF.

This clonotype was observed many times. The gene calls are TRBV19 and TRBJ2-7; 7 bases agree with TRBD1. Germline V CDR1 and CDR2: LNHDA, SQIVND (reference sequence). The trim removed 4 bases at V and 8 bases at J, leaving 8 bases unmatched. The CDR3 extends over 13 amino acids. DNA for the CDR3: TGTGCCAGTAGTACGACAGGGAGCCATAAGCAGTACTTC. It yields the protein CASSTTGSHKQYF.

This clonotype was observed many times. V usage is TRBV7-9 and J usage is TRBJ1-2; maybe TRBD1 (6 bases). The CDR3 runs 13 residues. Trimming took 6 bases from V and 8 from J, leaving 16 bases between them. CDR1 and CDR2 (germline): SEHNR, FQNEAQ (reference sequence). The CDR3 loop is CASSLPDRKGYTF. CDR3 coding DNA: TGTGCCAGCAGTTTACCCGACAGGAAGGGCTACACCTTC.

J is TRBJ1-2 and V is TRBV15, with 8 bases that match TRBD1. The germline V gene has CDR1 LNHNV and CDR2 YYDKDF (reference sequence). This CDR3 spans 13 amino acids. The J segment lost 7 bases and the V segment lost 5 bases, leaving 6 bases of the junction unmatched. CDR3 nucleotides: TGTGCCACCAGCCGACAGACAGGGGCTGGCTACACCTTC. Residues: CATSRQTGAGYTF. Looking up the rest from reference TRBV15 and TRBJ1-2 gives the full variable domain: DAMVIQNPRYQVTQFGKPVTLSCSQTLNHNVMYWYQQKSSQAPKLLFHYYDKDFNNEADTPDNFQSRRPNTSFCFLDIRSPGLGDTAMYLCATSRQTGAGYTFGSGTRLTVV.

CDR3 nucleotide sequence: TGTGCCAGCAGCATAGGTGGCGAGCAGTACTTC. This sequence encodes CASSIGGEQYF. The chain has TRBV5-6 and TRBJ2-7; D gene unclear. CDR3 size: 11 residues. Trimming removed 4 bases at V and 6 bases at J, with 8 bases between. Per germline, CDR1 SGHDT and CDR2 YYEEEE.

Ten or more counts support this clonotype. This sequence joins TRBV7-2 and TRBJ1-5; 9 bases line up with TRBD1. CDR3 length: 15 amino acids. Germline CDR1 and CDR2: SGHTA and FQGNSA. V was pared by 4 bases and J by 4 bases, with 5 bases of the junction left unmatched. CDR3: CASSYLGQGNQPQHF. CDR3 nucleotide sequence: TGTGCCAGCAGCTATCTCGGACAGGGGAATCAGCCCCAGCATTTT.